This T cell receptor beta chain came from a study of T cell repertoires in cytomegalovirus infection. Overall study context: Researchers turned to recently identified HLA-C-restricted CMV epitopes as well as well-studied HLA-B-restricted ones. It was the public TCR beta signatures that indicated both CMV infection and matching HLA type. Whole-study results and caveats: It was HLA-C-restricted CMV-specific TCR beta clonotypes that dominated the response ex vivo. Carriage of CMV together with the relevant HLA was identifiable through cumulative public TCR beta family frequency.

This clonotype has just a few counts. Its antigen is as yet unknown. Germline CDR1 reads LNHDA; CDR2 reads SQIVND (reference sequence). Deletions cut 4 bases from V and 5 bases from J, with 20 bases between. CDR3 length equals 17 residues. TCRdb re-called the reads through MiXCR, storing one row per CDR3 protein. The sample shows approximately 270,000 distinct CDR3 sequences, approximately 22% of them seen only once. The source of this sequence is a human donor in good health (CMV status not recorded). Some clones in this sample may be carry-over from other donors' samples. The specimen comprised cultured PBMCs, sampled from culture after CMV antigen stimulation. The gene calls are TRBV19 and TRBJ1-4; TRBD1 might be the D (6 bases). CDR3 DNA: TGTGCCAGTAGTAAGCCCGTCCGACAGGCGCGGAATGAAAAACTGTTTTTT. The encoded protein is CASSKPVRQARNEKLFF.